This T cell receptor (beta chain) derives from a study of neoadjuvant anti-PD-1 for oral cavity cancer. Study-wide background: Patients without progression received a fourth nivolumab dose around day 43, then surgical resection on days 50-56. Study findings and constraints: Treg/Th17 ratio rose with pretreatment blood and fell with post-treatment tumor TCRbeta clonality.

Blood libraries mostly used roughly 0.5 ug genomic DNA, six replicates each. Profiling relied on immunoSEQ multiplex PCR, and the TCRdb table lists in-frame clones only, not all of them. The sample consists of just under 70,000 clones, approximately 84% of them appearing once. This CDR3 spans 12 amino acids. The trim removed 4 bases at V and 6 bases at J, leaving 2 bases unmatched. Germline loops: CDR1 MNHEY, CDR2 SVGAGI. The sample's time point: after neoadjuvant nivolumab, at surgical resection. These newly diagnosed stage II-IVA oral cavity squamous cell carcinoma patients had no prior systemic or radiation treatment. With regard to this clone: Its antigen is as yet unknown.

This receptor was taken from a person between 40 and 85 years old with oral cavity squamous cell carcinoma. This chain uses TRBV6-5 with TRBJ2-7; 8 bases align to TRBD2. Specimen: PBMCs, collected after nivolumab (anti-PD-1) treatment. The CDR3 loop is CASSSGGSEQYF. CDR3 DNA: TGTGCCAGCAGTTCGGGGGGGAGCGAGCAGTACTTC.